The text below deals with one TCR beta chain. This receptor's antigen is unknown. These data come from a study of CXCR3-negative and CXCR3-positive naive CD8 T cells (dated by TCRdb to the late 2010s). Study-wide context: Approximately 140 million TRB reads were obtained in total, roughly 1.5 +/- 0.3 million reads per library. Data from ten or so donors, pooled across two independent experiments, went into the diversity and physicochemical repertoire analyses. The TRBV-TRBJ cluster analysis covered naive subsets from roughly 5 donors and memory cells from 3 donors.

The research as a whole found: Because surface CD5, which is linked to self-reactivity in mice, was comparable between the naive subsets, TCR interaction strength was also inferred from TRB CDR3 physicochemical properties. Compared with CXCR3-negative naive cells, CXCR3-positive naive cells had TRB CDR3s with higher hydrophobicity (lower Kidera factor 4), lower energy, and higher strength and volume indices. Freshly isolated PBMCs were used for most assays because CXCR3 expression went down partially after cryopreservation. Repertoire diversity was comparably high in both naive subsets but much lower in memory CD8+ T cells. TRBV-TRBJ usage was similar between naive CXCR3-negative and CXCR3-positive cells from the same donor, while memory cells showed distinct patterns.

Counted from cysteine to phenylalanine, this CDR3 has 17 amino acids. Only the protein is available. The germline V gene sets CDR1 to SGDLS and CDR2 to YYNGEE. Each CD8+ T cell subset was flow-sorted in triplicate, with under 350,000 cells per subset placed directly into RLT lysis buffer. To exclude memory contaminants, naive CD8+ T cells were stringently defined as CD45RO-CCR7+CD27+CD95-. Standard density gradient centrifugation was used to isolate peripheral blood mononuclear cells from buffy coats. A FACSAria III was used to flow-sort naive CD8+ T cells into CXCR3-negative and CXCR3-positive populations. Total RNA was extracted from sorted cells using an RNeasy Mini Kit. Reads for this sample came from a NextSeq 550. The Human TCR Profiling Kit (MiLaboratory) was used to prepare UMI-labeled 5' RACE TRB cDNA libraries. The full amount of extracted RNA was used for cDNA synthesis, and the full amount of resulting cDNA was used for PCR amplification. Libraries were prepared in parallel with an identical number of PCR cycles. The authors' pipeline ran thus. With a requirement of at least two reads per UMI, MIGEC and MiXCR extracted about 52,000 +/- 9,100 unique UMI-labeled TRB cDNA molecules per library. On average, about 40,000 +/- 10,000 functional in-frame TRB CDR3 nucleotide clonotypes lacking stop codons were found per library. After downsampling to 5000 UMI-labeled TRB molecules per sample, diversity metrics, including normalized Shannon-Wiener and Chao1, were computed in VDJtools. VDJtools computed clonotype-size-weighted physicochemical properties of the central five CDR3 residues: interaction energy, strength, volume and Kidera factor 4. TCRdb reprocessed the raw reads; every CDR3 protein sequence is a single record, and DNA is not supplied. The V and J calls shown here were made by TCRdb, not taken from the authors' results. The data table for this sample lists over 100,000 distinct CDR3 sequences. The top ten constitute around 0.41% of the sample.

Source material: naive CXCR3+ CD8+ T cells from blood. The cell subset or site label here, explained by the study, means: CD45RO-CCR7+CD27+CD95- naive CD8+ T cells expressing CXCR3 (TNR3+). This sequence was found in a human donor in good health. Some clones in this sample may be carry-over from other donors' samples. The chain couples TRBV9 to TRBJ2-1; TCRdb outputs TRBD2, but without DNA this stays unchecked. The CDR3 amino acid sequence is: CASSVGTSGGLNNEQFF.